The T cell receptor (beta chain) under discussion was sequenced for a study of PD-1 blockade in classical Hodgkin lymphoma. Study observations and caveats: Complete responders showed a baseline diversity that resembled the diversity of newly diagnosed patients. TCR diversity at baseline was reported to be reduced in newly diagnosed patients relative to healthy donors.

Assay used: immunoSEQ multiplex PCR; TCRdb lists only in-frame clones, some missing. Of approximately 61,000 clones in the sample, 75% to 90% were seen once. This CDR3 region has 13 residues. The V gene's germline CDR1 is SSHAT and CDR2 FNYEAQ (reference sequence). All patients experienced relapse after autologous stem cell transplantation, and brentuximab vedotin exposure was variable. With respect to this clone: Its target is unknown. Germline is not matched at one junction end, which may reflect a read error.

Specimen: peripheral blood mononuclear cells (PBMCs), collected at baseline. The receptor comes from a human donor with classical Hodgkin lymphoma. The chain couples TRBV7-7 to TRBJ2-1, with D hard to call. This CDR3 is CASSSTAYNEQFF. The CDR3 DNA reads TGTGCTAGCAGCTCTACGGCATACAATGAGCAGTTCTTC.